This T cell receptor beta chain originates from a study of response to subunit inactivated influenza vaccine. MiXCR, applied by TCRdb to the RT-PCR reads, yields one record per CDR3 protein. There are about 160,000 distinct CDR3 sequences in the sample; under 13% occur only once, and roughly an eighth lies in the top ten. General study findings and limits: After each seasonal influenza vaccination, few new T cells are recruited, the authors suggested.

Remarks on this clonotype: Its specificity is not known.

V lost 7 bases and J lost 0, with 11 bases in between. Germline V gives CDR1 ENHRY, CDR2 SYGVKD. The CDR3 has 14 residues. This clonotype was obtained from a man aged 50-59 years who received an inactivated influenza vaccine. The specimen was non-naive T cells sorted from PBMCs, collected about 6 weeks after vaccination. This chain joins TRBV10-3 and TRBJ2-3; D gene ambiguous. The CDR3 DNA is TGTGCCATCATCGCGAGCGCAAGCACAGATACGCAGTATTTT. Translated, it gives CAIIASASTDTQYF.